Following are 5 T cell receptor beta chains from one sample sequenced in a study of cytomegalovirus exposure and HLA in healthy donors. PCR primers comprised 60 Vbeta and 13 Jbeta primers. Data came from immunoSEQ multiplex PCR; TCRdb stores just in-frame clones and leaves some out. The sample carries approximately 150,000 clones, 60% to 80% recorded once. The sample comprised PBMCs. These receptor sequences come from a man between 18 and 29 years old in good health and CMV-seropositive.

The rearrangement uses TRBV7-9 and TRBJ2-1, with D unresolved. V dropped 1 base and J dropped 6 bases, with 7 bases sitting between them. The CDR3 is 13 amino acids. Germline V gives CDR1 SEHNR, CDR2 FQNEAQ (reference sequence). CDR3 in amino acids: CASSLGAGNEQFF. The CDR3 DNA follows: TGTGCCAGCAGCTTAGGAGCTGGCAATGAGCAGTTCTTC.

This clone has only a few counts. The chain combines TRBV7-9 with TRBJ2-1; D is unresolved. The CDR3 is 13 amino acids. CDR1 is SEHNR, CDR2 FQNEAQ, per germline (reference sequence). The germline V and J ends were trimmed by 0 bases and 11 bases, with 11 bases remaining between them. In DNA form, the CDR3 reads TGTGCCAGCAGCTTAGCGAGTCTCCTTCAGCAGTTCTTC. Protein product: CASSLASLLQQFF.

This rearrangement joins TRBV5-1 to TRBJ2-7; D is unresolved. The V end was cut by 0 bases, the J end by 0 bases, with 13 bases between. The CDR3 has 16 residues. Germline loops: CDR1 SGHRS, CDR2 YFSETQ. The CDR3: CASSLGSLGGSYEQYF. CDR3 sequence (DNA): TGCGCCAGCAGCTTGGGGTCTCTCGGCGGCTCCTACGAGCAGTACTTC.

CDR3 in DNA: TGTGCCAGCAGCGTCGGGGGGGGCTGGGAGCTGTTTTTT. It translates to CASSVGGGWELFF. The chain recombines TRBV9 with TRBJ2-2, with 8 bases lining up with TRBD2. Unmatched junction bases numbered 3, after V lost 2 bases and J lost 9 bases. Germline V lookup: CDR1 SGDLS, CDR2 YYNGEE. The CDR3 totals 13 residues.

The V and J genes are TRBV19 and TRBJ2-1, with 8 bases lining up with TRBD1. This CDR3 has 14 amino acids. Germline V CDR1 and CDR2: LNHDA, SQIVND (reference sequence). Unmatched junction bases numbered 10, after V lost 8 bases and J lost 7 bases. CDR3 loop: CASEGRGRRNEQFF. For the CDR3, the DNA is TGTGCCAGTGAGGGCAGGGGGCGTCGGAATGAGCAGTTCTTC.